The 8 T cell receptor beta chains reported below all come from one sample, sequenced in a study of blood T cell repertoires in COVID-19 (dated by TCRdb to about 2020). Library construction relied on the immunoSEQ multiplex PCR assay. As stored in TCRdb, this immuneACCESS dataset retains in-frame rearrangements with V and J assigned. A fraction of the clones does not appear; measured against another copy, unresolved V genes explain less than half of the discrepancy, and the remainder lacks a known reason. The sample table contains about 400,000 clones; only one count was recorded for 86% of them. The leading ten clones occupy 7.1% of the sample. The sample taken for sequencing was peripheral blood. The receptors were sampled from an older woman with COVID-19, enrolled during active disease.

The rearrangement joins TRBV5-4 to TRBJ1-4; D is ambiguous. V shed 0 bases and J shed 0 bases, with 6 bases lying between them. The CDR3 is made up of 15 amino acids. Germline CDR1 and CDR2: SGHNT and YYREEE (reference sequence). CDR3 in amino acids: CASSLGAATNEKLFF. Here the CDR3 DNA reads TGTGCCAGCAGCTTGGGGGCAGCAACTAATGAAAAACTGTTTTTT. Full variable domain (remainder filled in from reference TRBV5-4 and TRBJ1-4): ETGVTQSPTHLIKTRGQQVTLRCSSQSGHNTVSWYQQALGQGPQFIFQYYREEENGRGNFPPRFSGLQFPNYSSELNVNALELDDSALYLCASSLGAATNEKLFFGSGTQLSVL.

The chain recombines TRBV5-4 with TRBJ2-7; D might be TRBD2 (5 bases). The germline gives CDR1 SGHNT, CDR2 YYREEE (reference sequence). V shed 5 bases and J shed 2 bases, with 14 bases lying between them. The CDR3 loop spans 14 amino acids. CDR3 sequence (DNA): TGTGCCAGCAGGAGGGAAATGGGAACCTACGAGCAGTACTTC. Residues: CASRREMGTYEQYF.

V is TRBV4-3 and J is TRBJ2-5, with D perhaps TRBD2 (6 bases). The CDR3 contains 16 residues. CDR1 and CDR2 from the germline V gene are LGHNA and YSLEER. V lost 3 bases to trimming and J lost 6 bases, with 20 bases between them. The CDR3 here is CASSHEFGASEKTQYF. Here the CDR3 DNA reads TGCGCCAGCAGCCACGAATTTGGGGCTAGCGAGAAGACCCAGTACTTC.

Regarding this clone: The sample has other DNA sequences that encode this CDR3 too. The chain is built from TRBV28 and TRBJ1-2; 7 positions agree with TRBD1. The germline CDR1 and CDR2 sequences are MDHEN and SYDVKM. V lost 4 bases to trimming and J lost 2 bases; unmatched junction nucleotides: 1. This CDR3 is 13 amino acids long. The CDR3 region is CASSWGQNYGYTF. CDR3 nucleotide sequence: TGTGCCAGCAGTTGGGGACAGAACTATGGCTACACCTTC.

V gene TRBV2 combines with J gene TRBJ2-7, with D perhaps TRBD1 (5 bases). Deletions cut 3 bases from V and 3 bases from J, with 12 bases between. The germline CDR1 and CDR2 sequences are SNHLY and FYNNEI. The CDR3 runs to 14 residues. CDR3 protein: CASSDMLGVYEQYF. CDR3 DNA sequence: TGTGCCAGCAGTGACATGCTAGGGGTCTACGAGCAGTACTTC.

The chain has TRBV3-1 (or the pseudogene TRBV3-2) and TRBJ2-1, with 7 bases fitting TRBD1. Germline values: CDR1 LGHDT, CDR2 YNNKEL (reference sequence). CDR3 size: 14 residues. The junction had 1 base not matched to a gene; V was cut back by 4 bases and J by 1 base. For the CDR3, the DNA is TGTGCCAGCAGCCCGGACAGGTCCTACAATGAGCAGTTCTTC. Its translation: CASSPDRSYNEQFF.

The chain uses TRBV7-3 and TRBJ1-1; no clear D gene. Germline V gives CDR1 SGHTA, CDR2 FQGTGA. V dropped 5 bases and J dropped 1 base, with 8 bases sitting between them. This CDR3 has 13 residues. Here the CDR3 reads CASSLRQNTEAFF. The DNA for the CDR3 is TGTGCCAGCAGCCTACGACAGAACACTGAAGCTTTCTTT.

This clone has only a few counts. The rearrangement joins TRBV5-1 to TRBJ1-2; the match to TRBD1 covers 8 bases. The CDR3 loop spans 16 amino acids. The junction had 10 bases not matched to a gene; V was cut back by 2 bases and J by 4 bases. The germline V gene encodes CDR1 SGHRS and CDR2 YFSETQ. The CDR3 region has the DNA TGCGCCAGCAGCTTTTCTGGACAGGGCGATAGCTATGGCTACACCTTC. Residues: CASSFSGQGDSYGYTF.